The entry that follows covers one T cell receptor (beta chain) sequence. Other nucleotide sequences from this sample produce the same CDR3. The CDR3 covers 14 residues. Germline V gene sequence: CDR1 SNHLY, CDR2 FYNNEI. The V gene end was trimmed by 6 bases and the J gene end by 4 bases; junction bases not matched to a gene: 3. These data are taken from a study of blood T cell repertoires in COVID-19. At the level of the study: Researchers got acute and convalescent COVID-19 samples from the United States, Italy and Spain.

Only in-frame clones appear in the TCRdb table, and some are missing; sequencing was by immunoSEQ multiplex PCR. The table records 240,000 or so clones, approximately 82% of them present only once. The rearrangement joins TRBV2 to TRBJ1-5, with 10 bases lining up with TRBD1. Sequencing used peripheral blood. This receptor was obtained from a woman of 80 years or more with acute or convalescent COVID-19. CDR3 in amino acids: CASSPDRGNQPQHF. CDR3 DNA: TGTGCCAGCAGCCCGGACAGGGGGAATCAGCCCCAGCATTTT.